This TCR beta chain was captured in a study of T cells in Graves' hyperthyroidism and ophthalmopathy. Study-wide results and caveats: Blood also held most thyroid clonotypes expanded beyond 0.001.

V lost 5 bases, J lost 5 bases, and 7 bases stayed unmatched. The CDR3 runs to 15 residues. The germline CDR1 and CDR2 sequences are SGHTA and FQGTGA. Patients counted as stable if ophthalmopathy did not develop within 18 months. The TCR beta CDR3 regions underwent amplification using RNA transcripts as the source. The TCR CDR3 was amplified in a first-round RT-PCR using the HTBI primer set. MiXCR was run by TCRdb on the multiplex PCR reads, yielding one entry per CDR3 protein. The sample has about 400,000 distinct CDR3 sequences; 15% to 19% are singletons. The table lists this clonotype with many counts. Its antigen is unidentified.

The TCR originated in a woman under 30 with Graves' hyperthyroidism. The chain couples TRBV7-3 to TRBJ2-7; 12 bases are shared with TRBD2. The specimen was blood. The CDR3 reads CASSPLAGGPHEQYF. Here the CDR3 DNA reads TGTGCCAGCAGCCCGCTAGCGGGAGGGCCCCACGAGCAGTACTTC.